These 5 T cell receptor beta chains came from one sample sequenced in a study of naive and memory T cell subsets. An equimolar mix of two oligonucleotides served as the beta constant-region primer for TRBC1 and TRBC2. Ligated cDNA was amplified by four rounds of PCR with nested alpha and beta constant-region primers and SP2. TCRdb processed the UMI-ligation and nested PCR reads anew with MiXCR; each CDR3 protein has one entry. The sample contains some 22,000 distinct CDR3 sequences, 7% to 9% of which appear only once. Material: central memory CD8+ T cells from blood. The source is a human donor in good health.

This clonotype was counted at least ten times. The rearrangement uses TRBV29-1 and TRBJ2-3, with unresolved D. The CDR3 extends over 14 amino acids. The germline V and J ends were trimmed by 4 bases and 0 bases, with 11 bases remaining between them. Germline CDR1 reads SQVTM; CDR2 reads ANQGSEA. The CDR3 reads CSVGHGSSTDTQYF. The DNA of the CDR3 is TGCAGCGTTGGTCACGGCTCTAGCACAGATACGCAGTATTTT.

The DNA for the CDR3 is TGCGCCAGCAGCCAAGCCCCTAGCGGGAGGGGGCGTATCGAGACCCAGTACTTC. Its protein is CASSQAPSGRGRIETQYF. The V and J genes are TRBV4-3 and TRBJ2-5; 12 bases map to TRBD2. With 1 base clipped from V and 5 bases from J, the junction kept 11 bases outside the gene matches. This CDR3 is 18 amino acids long. CDR1 is LGHNA and CDR2 is YSLEER in the germline V gene.

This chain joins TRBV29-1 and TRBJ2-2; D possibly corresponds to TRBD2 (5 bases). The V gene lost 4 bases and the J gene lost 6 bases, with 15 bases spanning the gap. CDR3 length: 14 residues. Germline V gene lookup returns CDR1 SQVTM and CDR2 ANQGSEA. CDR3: CSVVLGREAGELFF. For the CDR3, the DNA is TGCAGCGTTGTCCTTGGGAGAGAGGCCGGGGAGCTGTTTTTT.

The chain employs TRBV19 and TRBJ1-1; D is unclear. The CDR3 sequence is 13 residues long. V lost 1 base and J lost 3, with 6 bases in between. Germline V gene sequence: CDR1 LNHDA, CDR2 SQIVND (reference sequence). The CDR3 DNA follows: TGTGCCAGTAGTATAGTCAGCGACACTGAAGCTTTCTTT. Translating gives CASSIVSDTEAFF.

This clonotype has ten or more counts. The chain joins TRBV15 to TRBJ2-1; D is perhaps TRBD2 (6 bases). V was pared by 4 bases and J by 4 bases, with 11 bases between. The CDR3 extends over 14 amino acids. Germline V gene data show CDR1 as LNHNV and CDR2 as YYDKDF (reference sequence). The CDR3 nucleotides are TGTGCCACCAGCACCCCGGGGGTTTACAATGAGCAGTTCTTC. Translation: CATSTPGVYNEQFF.